This passage covers 30 T cell receptor beta chains from one sample sequenced in a study of CD8+ T cells in alopecia areata. Sequencing used cDNA as its template, made by extracting RNA and reverse transcribing it. The protocol was immunoSEQ multiplex PCR, while the TCRdb copy is restricted to in-frame clones and leaves out a portion. This table holds around 200,000 clones, 60% to 70% found once. Specified treatment: oral pan-JAK inhibitor, 5-10 mg twice daily. Sequenced here: CD4+ T cells sorted from blood, sampled at week 4, from a patient treated with tofacitinib. Receptors originate from a human donor with alopecia areata.

This chain uses TRBV5-1 with TRBJ2-2; tentative D call: TRBD2 (5 bases). The V end was cut by 1 base, the J end by 2 bases, with 12 bases between. Germline V lookup: CDR1 SGHRS, CDR2 YFSETQ. CDR3 length equals 16 residues. The CDR3 is CASSLIISGNTGELFF. CDR3 sequence (DNA): TGCGCCAGCAGCTTGATCATCAGCGGAAACACCGGGGAGCTGTTTTTT.

The rearrangement uses TRBV10-3 and TRBJ2-7; weak D call: TRBD1 (6 bases). With 8 bases removed from V and 1 base from J, the gap between germline ends came to 12 bases. The CDR3 length is 13 residues. The germline gives CDR1 ENHRY, CDR2 SYGVKD. Here the CDR3 DNA reads TGTGCCATCCGCAGCCAGGGGTCCTACGAGCAGTACTTC. It translates to CAIRSQGSYEQYF.

The V call is TRBV5-1, the J call TRBJ1-4; no reliable D call. Germline values: CDR1 SGHRS, CDR2 YFSETQ. The CDR3 covers 14 residues. The ends were cut back, 0 bases at V and 7 bases at J, with 10 bases in the middle. CDR3 DNA sequence: TGCGCCAGCAGCTTGGGGCAGGTCGGTGAAAAACTGTTTTTT. Amino acids: CASSLGQVGEKLFF.

This clone was detected a few times. One end of the junction fails to match germline, which may point to a read error. This sequence joins TRBV7-7 and TRBJ2-5; 7 bases align to TRBD2. The V gene's germline CDR1 is SSHAT and CDR2 FNYEAQ (reference sequence). This CDR3 spans 16 amino acids. The CDR3 nucleotides are TGTGCTAGCAGCTTAGCGGACGGGGGAGGGCAAGAGACCCAGTACTTC. Protein product: CASSLADGGGQETQYF.

This chain connects TRBV29-1 to TRBJ2-6; D gene uncertain. V was cut by 7 bases and J by 1 base, with 5 bases left in between. The CDR3 is made up of 12 amino acids. Germline values: CDR1 SQVTM, CDR2 ANQGSEA. CDR3 in DNA: TGCAGCGCAGGTTCTGGGGCCAACGTCCTGACTTTC. Its protein is CSAGSGANVLTF.

The chain uses TRBV30 and TRBJ2-1; TRBD2 matches 12 bases. CDR1 and CDR2 (germline): GTSNPN, SVGIG (reference sequence). With 3 bases clipped from V and 0 bases from J, the junction kept 3 bases outside the gene matches. The length of the CDR3 is 16 residues. The CDR3 nucleotides are TGTGCCTGGAGACTAGCGGGAGGCCACTCCTACAATGAGCAGTTCTTC. It encodes CAWRLAGGHSYNEQFF.

This clone showed up just a few times. V gene TRBV5-1 combines with J gene TRBJ2-1; perhaps TRBD2 as D (5 bases). CDR3 size: 12 residues. V gave up 0 bases and J gave up 8 bases, with 6 bases separating them. CDR1 and CDR2 (germline): SGHRS, YFSETQ. CDR3 residues: CASSLVGDEQFF. CDR3 DNA sequence: TGCGCCAGCAGCTTGGTCGGGGATGAGCAGTTCTTC.

V and J are TRBV2 and TRBJ2-5, with D perhaps TRBD2 (5 bases). V was shortened by 0 bases and J by 4 bases, with 12 bases between the two germline ends. This CDR3 has 15 residues. From germline, CDR1 is SNHLY and CDR2 FYNNEI. The chain's CDR3 is CASSEAGRGRETQYF. The CDR3, as DNA: TGTGCCAGCAGTGAAGCGGGGAGAGGTCGAGAGACCCAGTACTTC.

This chain uses TRBV4-3 with TRBJ1-5, with TRBD1 matching over 8 bases. Germline values: CDR1 LGHNA, CDR2 YSLEER. Germline trimming cut 3 bases from V and 4 bases from J; bases unmatched to any gene: 2. The CDR3 contains 14 residues. The CDR3 protein is CASSQRQGNQPQHF. The CDR3 DNA is TGCGCCAGCAGCCAGAGACAGGGGAATCAGCCCCAGCATTTT.

The chain employs TRBV4-2 and TRBJ2-2; D may be TRBD1 (6 bases). Germline lookup yields CDR1 LGHNA and CDR2 YNFKEQ. The CDR3 is made up of 15 amino acids. Trimming removed 3 bases from V and 6 bases from J, with 14 bases in between. The chain's CDR3 is CASSQYHRVPGELFF. The CDR3 DNA reads as TGTGCCAGCAGCCAGTATCACAGGGTACCCGGGGAGCTGTTTTTT.

This clone has more than one count but fewer than ten. The chain employs TRBV23-1 and TRBJ2-1; D gene unclear. TRBV23-1 qualifies as an ORF whose function is uncertain. CDR3 length equals 9 residues. Trimming took off 8 bases at V and 10 bases at J, with 6 bases between the two ends. CDR3: CASGREQFF. As DNA, the CDR3 is TGCGCCAGCGGGCGCGAGCAGTTCTTC.

This sequence joins TRBV5-1 and TRBJ2-3; no clear D gene. This CDR3 comprises 14 residues. Trimming pared 7 bases from V and 2 bases from J, leaving 14 bases between. Germline V gene data show CDR1 as SGHRS and CDR2 as YFSETQ. The CDR3 region has the DNA TGCGCCAGCCGATACTTACGGATCACAGATACGCAGTATTTT. Protein: CASRYLRITDTQYF. The complete variable domain, with remaining parts taken from reference TRBV5-1 and TRBJ2-3, reads KAGVTQTPRYLIKTRGQQVTLSCSPISGHRSVSWYQQTPGQGLQFLFEYFSETQRNKGNFPGRFSGRQFSNSRSEMNVSTLELGDSALYLCASRYLRITDTQYFGPGTRLTVL.

The J gene is TRBJ2-1, the V gene TRBV5-1, with a tentative D call TRBD2 (6 bases). Germline CDR1 SGHRS, CDR2 YFSETQ. This CDR3 region has 15 residues. V was pared by 0 bases and J by 3 bases, with 10 bases between. This chain's CDR3 is CASSLDGGNYNEQFF. CDR3 bases: TGCGCCAGCAGCTTGGATGGCGGGAACTACAATGAGCAGTTCTTC.

This chain links TRBV18 with TRBJ2-5, with 8 bases identical to TRBD1. From germline, CDR1 is KGHSH and CDR2 LQKENI. The CDR3 sequence is 14 residues long. After removal of 1 base from V and 3 bases from J, the junction contained 1 base not matched to a gene. The CDR3 loop is CASSPLDREETQYF. The CDR3, as DNA: TGTGCCAGCTCACCACTGGACAGGGAAGAGACCCAGTACTTC.

This clone occurred once. The rearrangement links TRBV4-3 to TRBJ2-6, with TRBD2 matching over 8 bases. After removal of 1 base from V and 0 bases from J, the junction contained 8 bases not matched to a gene. This CDR3 comprises 19 residues. Germline CDR1 LGHNA, CDR2 YSLEER. In nucleotides, the CDR3 is TGCGCCAGCAGCCAAGTTCGGCTAGCGGGCTACTCTGGGGCCAACGTCCTGACTTTC. Encoded protein: CASSQVRLAGYSGANVLTF.

The rearrangement uses TRBV10-2 and TRBJ2-3; tentatively, D is TRBD2 (6 bases). The CDR3 loop spans 13 amino acids. V was clipped by 8 bases and J by 0 bases, with 9 bases between them. Germline V CDR1 and CDR2: WSHSY, SAAADI. DNA of the CDR3: TGCGCCAGCTATGGAGGGAGCACAGATACGCAGTATTTT. It specifies CASYGGSTDTQYF.

CDR3 bases: TGTGCCAGCAGCCTCAGGACTAGCGGCGGGGAGCTGTTTTTT. Translating it yields CASSLRTSGGELFF. The rearrangement uses TRBV7-2 and TRBJ2-2; 10 bases line up with TRBD2. The CDR3 spans 14 residues. The V and J ends lost 5 bases and 7 bases, in that order; junction bases with no gene match: 4. The V gene's germline CDR1 is SGHTA and CDR2 FQGNSA.

The chain joins TRBV7-9 to TRBJ1-1; D is ambiguous. V lost 1 base to trimming and J lost 6 bases, with 15 bases between them. CDR3 length: 15 residues. Germline values: CDR1 SEHNR, CDR2 FQNEAQ (reference sequence). CDR3 sequence: CASSLDVGVESEAFF. In DNA form, the CDR3 reads TGTGCCAGCAGCTTAGACGTCGGAGTCGAGTCTGAAGCTTTCTTT. The whole variable domain, remainder taken from reference TRBV7-9 and TRBJ1-1, is DTGVSQNPRHKITKRGQNVTFRCDPISEHNRLYWYRQTLGQGPEFLTYFQNEAQLEKSRLLSDRFSAERPKGSFSTLEIQRTEQGDSAMYLCASSLDVGVESEAFFGQGTRLTVV.

This clone occurred a few times. This chain connects TRBV30 to TRBJ1-4; D is unresolved. There are 13 residues in the CDR3. Germline V CDR1 and CDR2: GTSNPN, SVGIG (reference sequence). The V and J ends lost 0 bases and 7 bases respectively, with 9 bases between them. The chain's CDR3 is CAWSVLTGEKLFF. In DNA form, the CDR3 reads TGTGCCTGGAGTGTACTGACCGGTGAAAAACTGTTTTTT.

This clone was counted between two and nine times. V is TRBV29-1 and J is TRBJ2-3, with TRBD2 matching 7 bases. The V and J ends lost 7 bases and 4 bases, in that order; junction bases with no gene match: 14. Germline CDR1 reads SQVTM; CDR2 reads ANQGSEA. The CDR3 sequence is 15 residues long. CDR3 bases: TGCAGCGCGGGGAGGGCTAGCGAGGGTGCAGATACGCAGTATTTT. It specifies CSAGRASEGADTQYF.

This clone showed up just once. The chain carries TRBV29-1 and TRBJ2-1; no clear D gene. The CDR3 is made up of 13 amino acids. Trimming pared 1 base from V and 7 bases from J, leaving 11 bases between. Germline V gene sequence: CDR1 SQVTM, CDR2 ANQGSEA. CDR3 in amino acids: CSVEGPTPNEQFF. The DNA for the CDR3 is TGCAGCGTTGAAGGGCCCACCCCTAATGAGCAGTTCTTC.

The chain has TRBV14 and TRBJ2-7, with TRBD2 identical over 14 bases. Germline-derived CDR1 and CDR2 are SGHDN and FVKESK. After removal of 4 bases from V and 2 bases from J, the junction contained 7 bases not matched to a gene. The CDR3 has 17 amino acids. CDR3 nucleotides: TGTGCCAGCAGCCGACGGGGACTAGCGGGAGACCCCTACGAGCAGTACTTC. Protein sequence: CASSRRGLAGDPYEQYF.

The chain joins TRBV30 to TRBJ1-2; a weak D match, TRBD1 (5 bases). The CDR3 covers 13 residues. Trimming stripped 5 bases from V and 4 bases from J, with 14 bases between. Germline V gene lookup returns CDR1 GTSNPN and CDR2 SVGIG (reference sequence). DNA for the CDR3: TGTGCCTGGGGGGACCAGGTTGGCTATGGCTACACCTTC. Translated, it gives CAWGDQVGYGYTF.

There are a few counts of this clone. The chain has TRBV29-1 and TRBJ2-7; 10 bases are shared with TRBD1. J gave up 6 bases and V 6 bases, and 8 bases lay outside the gene matches. Germline V gene sequence: CDR1 SQVTM, CDR2 ANQGSEA. This CDR3 spans 13 amino acids. The CDR3 DNA is TGCAGCGTCTGGGACAGGGGCCCTTCCGAGCAGTACTTC. Its protein product is CSVWDRGPSEQYF.

This chain uses TRBV29-1 with TRBJ2-7; 8 bases match TRBD1. The J segment lost 8 bases and the V segment lost 7 bases, leaving 10 bases of the junction unmatched. The CDR3 is made up of 12 amino acids. The germline V gene has CDR1 SQVTM and CDR2 ANQGSEA. CDR3 nucleotides: TGCAGCGGGAGGGCAGGGGGCAGTAAGCAGTACTTC. Translation: CSGRAGGSKQYF.

The chain has TRBV29-1 and TRBJ2-7, with a weak D call TRBD2 (6 bases). V gave up 5 bases and J gave up 2 bases, with 10 bases separating them. The CDR3 sequence is 12 residues long. CDR1 is SQVTM and CDR2 is ANQGSEA in the germline V gene. CDR3 DNA sequence: TGCAGCGTTACCGGGGGAACCTACGAGCAGTACTTC. It yields the protein CSVTGGTYEQYF.

The rearrangement joins TRBV30 to TRBJ1-1, with unresolved D. Germline CDR1 GTSNPN, CDR2 SVGIG (reference sequence). V lost 1 base to trimming and J lost 2 bases, with 8 bases between them. There are 13 residues in the CDR3. The CDR3 nucleotides are TGTGCCTGGAGTGGAGGATTCAACACTGAAGCTTTCTTT. Translation: CAWSGGFNTEAFF.

The rearrangement uses TRBV6-5 and TRBJ1-5; 7 bases align to TRBD1. Germline values: CDR1 MNHEY, CDR2 SVGAGI. This CDR3 has 14 amino acids. The ends lost 6 bases at V and 5 bases at J; junction bases unmatched: 7. CDR3 protein: CASSFAGGHQPQHF. The CDR3 DNA sequence: TGTGCCAGCAGCTTCGCAGGGGGTCATCAGCCCCAGCATTTT.

The rearrangement joins TRBV29-1 to TRBJ1-2; a possible D gene is TRBD1 (6 bases). CDR3 length equals 11 residues. Trimming took 2 bases from V and 6 from J, leaving 7 bases between them. CDR1 is SQVTM, CDR2 ANQGSEA, per germline. The CDR3 reads CSVETGNGYTF. CDR3 in DNA: TGCAGCGTTGAAACAGGGAATGGCTACACCTTC.

This clone showed up just a few times. The chain combines TRBV29-1 with TRBJ2-1; D is perhaps TRBD2 (5 bases). The V gene lost 6 bases and the J gene lost 8 bases, with 14 bases spanning the gap. The CDR3 runs 12 residues. Germline assignment: CDR1 SQVTM and CDR2 ANQGSEA. CDR3 bases: TGCAGCGTCGACCCCGGGGTCGATGAGCAGTTCTTC. Its translation is CSVDPGVDEQFF.